The clone carrying this T cell receptor beta chain occurred a few times. The time point here: sample taken at primary tumor resection. Whole RNA from tumor, nontumor lung or frozen PBMC was sequenced unsorted. A distinct unique molecular identifier was carried by each TCR cDNA molecule. TCRdb independently ran MiXCR on the 5' RACE reads; one entry per CDR3 protein. The sample lists about 78,000 distinct CDR3 sequences, about 8% occurring once. This sample stems from a study of spatial heterogeneity in lung cancer. The overall study: Each unique TCR and UMI combination was seen more than ten times on average in raw reads.

Germline values: CDR1 MGHRA, CDR2 YSYEKL. J lost 0 bases, V lost 2 bases, and 6 bases had no gene match. This CDR3 comprises 17 residues. The V and J genes are TRBV4-1 and TRBJ2-1; TRBD2 matches at 8 bases. Sequencing used PBMCs, obtained at surgery. The TCR was taken from a male donor with early-stage non-small cell lung cancer. The DNA for the CDR3 is TGCGCCAGCAGCCAACCACTAGCGGCGAGCTCCTACAATGAGCAGTTCTTC. This gives the protein CASSQPLAASSYNEQFF.